This T cell receptor (beta chain) emerged from a study of T cells in Graves' hyperthyroidism and ophthalmopathy. Study as a whole: Peripheral blood collection took place at initial diagnosis, before any treatment.

Germline values: CDR1 SNHLY, CDR2 FYNNEI. The CDR3 spans 11 residues. V was cut by 10 bases and J by 8 bases, with 14 bases left in between. The TCR beta CDR3 regions underwent amplification using RNA transcripts as the source. With the HTBI primer set, the TCR CDR3 went through a first round of RT-PCR. Using its own MiXCR run on the multiplex PCR reads, TCRdb lists one record per CDR3 protein. The sample holds around 600,000 distinct CDR3 sequences, around 14% seen once. Pregnant or lactating patients were excluded, as were those with uncontrolled infection or other autoimmune disease. Around 9.8 ml fresh peripheral blood yielded the PBMCs. This clonotype occurred many times.

Material: blood. This receptor was obtained from a woman aged 25 to 39 with Graves' hyperthyroidism. This rearrangement joins TRBV2 to TRBJ1-2; D unclear. CDR3: CANLGLEGYTF. The CDR3 DNA reads TGTGCCAACCTCGGCCTGGAGGGCTACACCTTC.